A selection of T cell receptor beta chains follows, all from one sample in a study of cytomegalovirus exposure and HLA in healthy donors. The protocol was immunoSEQ multiplex PCR, while the TCRdb copy is restricted to in-frame clones and leaves out a portion. The table includes around 160,000 clones, roughly four fifths detected once. Sequenced sample: PBMCs. Receptors were obtained from a man between 50 and 59 years old in good health and CMV-seropositive. Both conserved end residues are trimmed from each CDR3. Each record gives: J gene, clone size, V gene, CDR3 protein. Expanded clones get a size class; other rows say once, few or many, or leave the size out.

j_gene: TRBJ2-1
abundance: .
v_gene: TRBV9
CDR3aa: ASSVEAGSSYNEQF

j_gene: TRBJ2-1
abundance: .
v_gene: TRBV14
CDR3aa: ASSQDTPSRYNEQF

j_gene: TRBJ1-1
abundance: .
v_gene: TRBV6-1
CDR3aa: ASSLEPYSNTEAF

j_gene: TRBJ2-1
abundance: once
v_gene: TRBV19
CDR3aa: ASSPGHNSYNEQF

j_gene: TRBJ1-2
abundance: .
v_gene: TRBV27
CDR3aa: ASSLSPDGGYGYT

j_gene: TRBJ1-1
abundance: .
v_gene: TRBV7-6
CDR3aa: ASSLPGQNTEAF

j_gene: TRBJ2-1
abundance: .
v_gene: TRBV18
CDR3aa: ASSPTTGGSYNEQF

j_gene: TRBJ1-5
abundance: few
v_gene: TRBV6-1
CDR3aa: ASSEVWGRSQPQH

j_gene: TRBJ2-7
abundance: .
v_gene: TRBV27
CDR3aa: ASSFIGTSGYEQY

j_gene: TRBJ2-2
abundance: .
v_gene: TRBV6-5
CDR3aa: ASTTTSSSSGELF

j_gene: TRBJ1-4
abundance: .
v_gene: TRBV6-1
CDR3aa: ASSWSATNEKLF

j_gene: TRBJ2-5
abundance: .
v_gene: TRBV27
CDR3aa: ASSPGTSGKETQY

j_gene: TRBJ2-7
abundance: few
v_gene: TRBV4-1
CDR3aa: ASSQVFGEQY

j_gene: TRBJ2-7
abundance: once
v_gene: TRBV27
CDR3aa: ASSLWQGANEQY

j_gene: TRBJ1-3
abundance: .
v_gene: TRBV10-3
CDR3aa: AISEFGVTAGNTIY

j_gene: TRBJ2-2
abundance: .
v_gene: TRBV27
CDR3aa: ASKGLAGINTGELF

j_gene: TRBJ1-2
abundance: .
v_gene: TRBV27
CDR3aa: ASRSRRGGLGYGYT